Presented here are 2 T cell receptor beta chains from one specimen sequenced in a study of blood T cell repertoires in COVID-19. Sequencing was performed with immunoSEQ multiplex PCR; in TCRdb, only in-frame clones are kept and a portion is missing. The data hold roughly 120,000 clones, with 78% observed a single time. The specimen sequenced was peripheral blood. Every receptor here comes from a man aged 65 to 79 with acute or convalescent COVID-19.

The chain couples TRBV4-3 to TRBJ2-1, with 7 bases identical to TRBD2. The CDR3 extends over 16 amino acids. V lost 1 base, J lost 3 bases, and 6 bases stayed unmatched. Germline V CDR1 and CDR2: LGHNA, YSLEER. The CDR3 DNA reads TGCGCCAGCAGCCAAGGCCCCGGGGGGTACTACAATGAGCAGTTCTTC. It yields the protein CASSQGPGGYYNEQFF.

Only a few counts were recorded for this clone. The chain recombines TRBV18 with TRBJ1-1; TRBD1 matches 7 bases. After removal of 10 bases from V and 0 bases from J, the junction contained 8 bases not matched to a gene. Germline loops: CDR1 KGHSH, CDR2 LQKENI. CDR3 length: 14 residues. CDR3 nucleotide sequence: TGTGCCACCCGGGACAGCTTCATGAACACTGAAGCTTTCTTT. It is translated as CATRDSFMNTEAFF.